This TCR beta chain was captured by sequencing in a study of blood T cells in healthy people across ages (dated by TCRdb to between 2015 and 2016). Background on the whole study: In model experiments, template switching captured roughly one uniquely barcoded TCR beta cDNA molecule for every two T cells. Donors were grouped into four age groups: young (average approximately 15 years), middle-aged (39), aged (about 60) and long-lived (approximately 82). Using the same blood draw, the study looked at two additional independent replicas of 1 million unique cDNA reads for two donors, one aged 18 to 29 and the other aged 80 or older. To track age-related changes in TCR beta repertoire diversity, the study relied on deep sequencing normalized with unique cDNA molecular identifiers.

Concerning this clonotype: Its specific antigen is unknown. No clone much larger than this one lies a single base away; base qualities are absent.

The 39 donors, aged about 6 to 95 years, were systemically healthy Caucasian individuals from Russia. Approximately 10 milliliters of peripheral blood were collected from each donor into EDTA-treated Vacutainer tubes. Ficoll-Paque density-gradient centrifugation was used to isolate PBMCs, with at least 6 million obtained per sample. Total RNA was extracted from PBMCs with Trizol reagent, with at least 6 micrograms obtained per sample. For every donor, an aliquot of PBMCs went through flow cytometry to measure the percentages of naive CD45RAhigh/CD27high T cells. Study-wide findings and limitations: Because the CMV infection status of the donors was unknown, age-related changes in expanded clonotypes may potentially have been confounded. Estimates of total diversity based on one million sequenced T cells were regarded as lower bounds and as underestimates. Compared with the aged group, the long-lived group had more naive CD4+ T cells, fewer expanded clones and increased TCR diversity, suggesting age selection. As age increased, observed TCR beta diversity per million T cells dropped in a roughly linear way, and a significant reduction was already evident by age around 41. A strong correlation was found between observed TCR beta diversity and the percentage of naive T cells measured by flow cytometry. Conclusive comparison of naive and antigen-experienced compartments was prevented by the profiling of bulk unsorted PBMCs.

Library preparation employed 5' RACE. The listed sequencing device is Illumina HiSeq 2500. A second PCR of roughly 6 to 11 cycles was run with a J-beta primer mix and a sample-barcoded 5' primer. A unique molecular identifier was introduced onto each TCR beta cDNA molecule by a template-switch 5' adaptor carrying 12 random nucleotides. Each sample yielded at least 3 million CDR3-containing paired-end reads. The Mint cDNA synthesis kit, primed by a TRBC-specific oligonucleotide, was used to synthesize first-strand cDNA from all RNA. All cDNA was treated with uracil-DNA glycosylase and then went through a first 18-cycle PCR with the universal primers M1SS and BC2_uni_R. The paper's data handling went like this. Normalization of each sample was performed by random selection of 1 million high-quality reads, each carrying a distinct molecular identifier. Instead of being binned into consensus sequences, reads that shared molecular identifiers were thrown out. CDR3 identification, clonotype clustering and error correction used MiTCR with a Q25 quality threshold and the strictest error-elimination algorithm. A nonparametric unseen species model with Euler transformation was used to estimate a lower bound on total TCR beta diversity. Starting from the raw public reads, TCRdb applied fastp trimming at Q25, assembled clones with MiXCR and retained in-frame beta chains. Rows are unified per CDR3 protein, each entry keeping the most common DNA and genes. For this entry, the V and J calls and clone size follow TCRdb and not the study's own pipeline. The sample has about 540,000 distinct CDR3 sequences on record, approximately 25% of them singletons. Of the sample, around 10% falls within the top ten clones.

CDR1 and CDR2, per the germline V gene, are SNHLY and FYNNEI. Measured from the cysteine to the phenylalanine, the CDR3 is 15 residues long. Only CDR3 DNA remains: 45 bases, in frame from the first base. This sample also belongs to another study, concerning T cells of mothers and their children. The second paper further reports: Nine systemically healthy Caucasian individuals, comprising three mothers and their six children, were included as donors. cDNA synthesis used all of the extracted RNA, with around 1.4 ug of RNA in each 15 ul reaction. Sample barcodes and 2-4 random nucleotides were added via the M1S primer in the second PCR. More than 9 million TCR beta CDR3 reads were obtained from each mother, and 2.5 million to 3.5 million reads were obtained from each child. Thymic selection shapes the output of TCR recombination in a similar way in related and unrelated pairs, and inherited differences have a minor effect. Normalized repertoire overlap in related mother-child pairs was always slightly higher than in unrelated mother-child pairs, but the difference was never significant. Persistent microchimeric T cell clones were not detected, at a sensitivity of 85 to 100 clones per million clonotypes. In the study, deep NGS was used to compare the TCR beta repertoires of mothers and children, and features distinguishing related mother-child pairs from unrelated individuals were sought. On average, the children were around 11 +/- 4 years old, while the mothers were roughly 36 +/- 4 years old. After adapter ligation was performed with NEBNext reagents, the libraries were sequenced on an Illumina HiSeq 2000 with 100+100 nt paired-end reads. To prevent cross-contamination, the mother and child libraries were prepared a month apart and were sequenced in separate runs. For each donor, between roughly 500,000 and 2,300,000 distinct TCR beta clonotypes were identified. Naive TCR beta clonotypes were estimated from low-frequency clonotypes matched to each donor's FACS-determined naive share, without sorting.

This clonotype was obtained from a boy aged 5-17 years in good health. Sequencing was carried out using blood. Here the chain combines TRBV2 and TRBJ2-5; TRBD2 aligns with 7 central bases. The assigned J gene may be wrong: the sequence end matches TRBJ2-7 better. The nucleotide sequence reads TGTGCCAGCAGTGATGGGGGAGGGCACTCCTACGAGCAGTACTTC. Its protein product is CASSDGGGHSYEQYF.